This TCR beta chain is drawn from a study of early T cells in non-severe SARS-CoV-2 infection. Study-level information: Investigators sequenced bulk RNA drawn from unsorted whole blood, and chains remained unpaired.

Trimming shortened V by 4 bases and J by 6 bases, and 19 bases separated the two germline ends. CDR1 and CDR2 (germline): SGHRS, YFSETQ. The CDR3 totals 16 residues. Each cDNA molecule carried a unique molecular identifier. TCRdb ran MiXCR on the 5' RACE reads and lists one entry per CDR3 protein. The profile shows roughly 62,000 distinct CDR3 sequences, about 8% of them singletons. Study findings and constraints: Comparison of clonotypes with VDJdb favored anti-spike CD8 responses while missing private and CD4 specificities.

This clonotype appeared a few times. Its antigen is unknown. The chain carries TRBV5-1 and TRBJ2-2; D is perhaps TRBD1 or TRBD2 (5 bases each). Input material: whole blood. The receptor comes from an adult who was a healthcare worker with PCR-confirmed SARS-CoV-2 infection or an uninfected control (not recorded which). CDR3 DNA sequence: TGCGCCAGCAGCCCGGACCCGGGACCACGCTCCGGGGAGCTGTTTTTT. It is translated as CASSPDPGPRSGELFF.